This T cell receptor (beta chain) was obtained from a study of cytomegalovirus exposure and HLA in healthy donors. V was cut by 0 bases and J by 5 bases, with 13 bases left in between. Looked up from germline, CDR1 is SGDLS and CDR2 is YYNGEE. The CDR3 spans 15 residues. Primers for the PCR totalled 60 Vbeta and 13 Jbeta. Produced via immunoSEQ multiplex PCR; TCRdb's table is partial and in-frame only. Of some 110,000 clones in the sample, 74% were seen once. The source is a man aged 25-45 years in good health and CMV-seropositive. This chain joins TRBV9 and TRBJ2-3; possibly TRBD1 for D (8 bases). Sequenced input: PBMCs. For the CDR3, the DNA is TGTGCCAGCAGCGTAGACAGGGGGAGGGTAGATACGCAGTATTTT. Residues: CASSVDRGRVDTQYF.